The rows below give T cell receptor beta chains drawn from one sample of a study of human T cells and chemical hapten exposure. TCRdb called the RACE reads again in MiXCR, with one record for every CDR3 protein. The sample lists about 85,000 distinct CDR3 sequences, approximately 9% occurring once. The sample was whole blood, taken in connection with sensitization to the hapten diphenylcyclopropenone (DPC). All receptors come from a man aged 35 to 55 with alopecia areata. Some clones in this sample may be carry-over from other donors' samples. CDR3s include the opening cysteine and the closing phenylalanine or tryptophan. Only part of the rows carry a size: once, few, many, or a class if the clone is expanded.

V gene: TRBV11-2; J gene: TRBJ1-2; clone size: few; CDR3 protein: CASSLDPLVGYTF
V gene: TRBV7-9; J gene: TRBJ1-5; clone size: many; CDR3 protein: CASSLDSDSNQPQHF
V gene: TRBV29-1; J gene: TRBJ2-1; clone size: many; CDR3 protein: CSVESLHEQFF
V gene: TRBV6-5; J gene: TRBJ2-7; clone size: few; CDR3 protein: CASSYSRDYEQYF
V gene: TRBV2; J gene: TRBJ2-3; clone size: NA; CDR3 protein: CASRTSGSTDTQYF
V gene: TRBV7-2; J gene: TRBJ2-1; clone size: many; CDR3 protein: CASSSIQGNEQFF
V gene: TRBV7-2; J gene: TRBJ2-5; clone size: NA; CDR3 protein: CASSQPNPGLAGVFVETQYF
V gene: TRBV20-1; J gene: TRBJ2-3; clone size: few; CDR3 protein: CSAGYRGLDTQYF
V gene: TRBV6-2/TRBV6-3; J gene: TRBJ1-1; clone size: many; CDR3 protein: CASSWGDRGQTEAFF
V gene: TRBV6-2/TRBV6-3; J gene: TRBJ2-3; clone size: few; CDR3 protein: CASSRLAGGPPDTQYF
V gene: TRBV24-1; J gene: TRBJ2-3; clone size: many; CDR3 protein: CATSDPRLTGSSTDTQYF
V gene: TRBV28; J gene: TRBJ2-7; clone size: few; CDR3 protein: CASRESTYEQYF
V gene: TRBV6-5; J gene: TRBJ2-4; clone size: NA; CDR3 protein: CASSSGTSGPKVQYF
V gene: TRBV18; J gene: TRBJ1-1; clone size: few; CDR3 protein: CASSLSLTGLAEAFF
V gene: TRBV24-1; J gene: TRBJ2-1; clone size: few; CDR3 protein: CATSDSRLAGYNEQFF
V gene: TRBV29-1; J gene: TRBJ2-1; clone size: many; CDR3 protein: CSVERLAGGRREQFF
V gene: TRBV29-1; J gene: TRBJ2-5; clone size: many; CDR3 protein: CSVEGQGQTQYF
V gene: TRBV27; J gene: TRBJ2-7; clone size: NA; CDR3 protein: CASSLSGGFSYEQYF
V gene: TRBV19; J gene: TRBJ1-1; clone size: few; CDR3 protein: CASRGGAALNTEAFF
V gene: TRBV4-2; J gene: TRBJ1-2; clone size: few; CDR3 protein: CASRGNRGESGYTF
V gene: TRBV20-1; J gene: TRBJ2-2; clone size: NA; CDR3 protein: CSARAVTGGVTGELFF
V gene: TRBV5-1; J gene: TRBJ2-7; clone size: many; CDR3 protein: CASSQTLAGGAYEQYF
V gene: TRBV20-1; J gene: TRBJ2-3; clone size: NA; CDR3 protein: CSAHYGITDTQYF
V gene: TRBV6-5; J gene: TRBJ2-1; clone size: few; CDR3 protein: CASSFLVTRKVYEQFF